This T cell receptor beta chain was sequenced for a study of T cell responses to AZD1222 COVID-19 vaccine. Sequencing used immunoSEQ multiplex PCR; TCRdb keeps in-frame clones, though not all of them. The table shows around 110,000 clones, with roughly 90% occurring only once. A word on this clone: Its matching antigen is unknown.

Study-level findings and limits: Repertoire sampling occurred only after the peak T cell response.

Germline loops: CDR1 KGHSY, CDR2 FQNENV. Germline trimming cut 8 bases from V and 6 bases from J; bases unmatched to any gene: 10. CDR3 length: 14 residues. The sample consisted of peripheral blood, taken on day 0 of AZD1222 vaccination. The rearrangement joins TRBV16 to TRBJ1-5, with 7 bases that match TRBD1. The source is an adult in good health. For the CDR3, the DNA is TGTGCCAGCGGGAAGGAGGGGGCGAGTCAGCCCCAGCATTTT. Its protein is CASGKEGASQPQHF. The full variable domain, completed using reference TRBV16 and TRBJ1-5, is GEEVAQTPKHLVRGEGQKAKLYCAPIKGHSYVFWYQQVLKNEFKFLISFQNENVFDETGMPKERFSAKCLPNSPCSLEIQATKLEDSAVYFCASGKEGASQPQHFGDGTRLSIL.